This entry describes one T cell receptor (beta chain). The antigen remains undetermined. The data belong to a study of OX40 agonist ivuxolimab in advanced cancers. Study information: Patients took ivuxolimab, an agonistic anti-OX40 (CD134) antibody. Partial response was recorded in three patients: one hepatocellular carcinoma and two cutaneous melanoma cases.

In germline, CDR1 is SGHVS, CDR2 FQNEAQ. The ends lost 6 bases at V and 4 bases at J; junction bases unmatched: 5. The CDR3 has 15 residues. The method was immunoSEQ multiplex PCR; TCRdb's version includes in-frame clones alone and lacks a portion of them. Altogether some 80,000 clones are present, approximately 90% being singletons, with the ten largest covering approximately 0.38%. Whole-study results and caveats: At 0.1 to 3.0 mg/kg and by week 6, clonal expansion occurred in CD4+ and CD8+ blood T cells. Compared with others, partial responders at 0.1-3.0 mg/kg displayed clonal expansion among the lowest.

The source was CD4+ or CD8+ T cells sorted from blood, collected in a trial of the OX40 agonist ivuxolimab. The sequence came from an adult with an advanced solid tumor such as melanoma, head and neck, liver or kidney cancer. The chain joins TRBV7-8 to TRBJ2-7; 14 positions agree with TRBD2. CDR3 protein: CASRPTSGRAYEQYF. CDR3 nucleotide sequence: TGTGCCAGCAGGCCGACTAGCGGGAGGGCTTACGAGCAGTACTTC.